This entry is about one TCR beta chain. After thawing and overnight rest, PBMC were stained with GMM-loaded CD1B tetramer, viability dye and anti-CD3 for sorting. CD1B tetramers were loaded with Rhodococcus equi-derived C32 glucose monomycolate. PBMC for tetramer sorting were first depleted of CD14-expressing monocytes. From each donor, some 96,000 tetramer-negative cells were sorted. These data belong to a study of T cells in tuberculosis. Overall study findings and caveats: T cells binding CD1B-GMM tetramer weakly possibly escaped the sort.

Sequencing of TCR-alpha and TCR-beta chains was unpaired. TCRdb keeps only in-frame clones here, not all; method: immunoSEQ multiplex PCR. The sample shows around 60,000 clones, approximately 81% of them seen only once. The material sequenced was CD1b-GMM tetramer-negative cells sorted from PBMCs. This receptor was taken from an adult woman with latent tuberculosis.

DNA for the CDR3: TGTGCCATGGAACAGGATCTCGGGACTGAAGCTTTCTTT. Translation: CAMEQDLGTEAFF. This chain uses TRBV10-3 with TRBJ1-1; a possible D gene is TRBD1 (5 bases). The germline CDR1 and CDR2 sequences are ENHRY and SYGVKD. V lost 9 bases, J lost 5 bases, and 16 bases lay in between. This CDR3 comprises 13 residues.